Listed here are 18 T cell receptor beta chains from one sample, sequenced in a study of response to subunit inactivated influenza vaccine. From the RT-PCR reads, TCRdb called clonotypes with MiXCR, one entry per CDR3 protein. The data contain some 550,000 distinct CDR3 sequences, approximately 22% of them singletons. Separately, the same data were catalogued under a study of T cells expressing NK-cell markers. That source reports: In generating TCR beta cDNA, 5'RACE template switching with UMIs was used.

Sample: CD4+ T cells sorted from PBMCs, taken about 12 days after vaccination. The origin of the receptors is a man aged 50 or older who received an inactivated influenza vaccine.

CDR3 in DNA: TGCAGTGCGAGGACTAGTTTGTACGAGCAGTACTTC. Translating it yields CSARTSLYEQYF. The chain employs TRBV20-1 and TRBJ2-7, with TRBD2 identical over 7 bases. From germline, CDR1 is DFQATT and CDR2 SNEGSKA (reference sequence). J gave up 4 bases and V 6 bases, and 6 bases lay outside the gene matches. There are 12 residues in the CDR3.

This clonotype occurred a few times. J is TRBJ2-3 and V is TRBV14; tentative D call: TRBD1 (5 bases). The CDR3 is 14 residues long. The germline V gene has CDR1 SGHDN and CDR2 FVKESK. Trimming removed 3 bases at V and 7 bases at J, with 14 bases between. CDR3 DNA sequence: TGTGCCAGCAGCCAGAACCAGGGCCCGCATACGCAGTATTTT. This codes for CASSQNQGPHTQYF.

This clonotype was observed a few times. The CDR3 reads CASSLVWAGITDTQYF. CDR3 in DNA: TGTGCCAGCAGCTTAGTCTGGGCCGGGATCACAGATACGCAGTATTTT. The V gene is TRBV7-2, the J gene TRBJ2-3; D is possibly TRBD2 (5 bases). Trimming shortened V by 1 base and J by 2 bases, and 13 bases separated the two germline ends. CDR3 size: 16 residues. Germline lookup yields CDR1 SGHTA and CDR2 FQGNSA. The full variable domain, completed using reference TRBV7-2 and TRBJ2-3, is GAGVSQSPSNKVTEKGKDVELRCDPISGHTALYWYRQSLGQGLEFLIYFQGNSAPDKSGLPSDRFSAERTGGSVSTLTIQRTQQEDSAVYLCASSLVWAGITDTQYFGPGTRLTVL.

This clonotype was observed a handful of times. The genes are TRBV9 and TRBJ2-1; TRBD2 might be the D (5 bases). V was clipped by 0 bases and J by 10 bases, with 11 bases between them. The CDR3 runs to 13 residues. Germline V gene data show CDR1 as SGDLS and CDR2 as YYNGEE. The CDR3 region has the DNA TGTGCCAGCAGCGTAGAGCCCTCGGGGGAGCAGTTCTTC. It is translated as CASSVEPSGEQFF.

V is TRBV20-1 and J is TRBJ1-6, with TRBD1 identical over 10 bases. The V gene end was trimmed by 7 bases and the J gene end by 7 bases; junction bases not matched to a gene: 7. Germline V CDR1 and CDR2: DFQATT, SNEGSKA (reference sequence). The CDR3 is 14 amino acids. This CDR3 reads CSVTTGGWNSPLHF. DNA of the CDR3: TGCAGTGTTACGACAGGGGGCTGGAATTCACCCCTCCACTTT.

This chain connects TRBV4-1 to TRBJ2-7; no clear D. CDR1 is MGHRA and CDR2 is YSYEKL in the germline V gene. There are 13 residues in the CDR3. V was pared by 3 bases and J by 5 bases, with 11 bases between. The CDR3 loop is CASSQLVLNEQYF. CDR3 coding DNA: TGCGCCAGCAGCCAGTTGGTTTTGAACGAGCAGTACTTC.

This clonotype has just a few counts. CDR3 amino acids: CATSDHDQEQFF. The CDR3 DNA is TGTGCCACCAGTGACCACGACCAGGAGCAGTTCTTC. The J gene is TRBJ2-1, the V gene TRBV24-1; D remains unclear. The CDR3 has 12 amino acids. Deletions cut 4 bases from V and 10 bases from J, with 10 bases between. Germline V gene data show CDR1 as KGHDR and CDR2 as SFDVKD.

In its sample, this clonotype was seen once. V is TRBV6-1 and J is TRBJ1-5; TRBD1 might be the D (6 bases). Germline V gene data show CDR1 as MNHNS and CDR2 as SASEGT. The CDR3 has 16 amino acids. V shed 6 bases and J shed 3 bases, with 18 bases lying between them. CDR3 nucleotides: TGTGCCAGCAGGGCCGCGGAGGGACATTACAATCAGCCCCAGCATTTT. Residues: CASRAAEGHYNQPQHF.

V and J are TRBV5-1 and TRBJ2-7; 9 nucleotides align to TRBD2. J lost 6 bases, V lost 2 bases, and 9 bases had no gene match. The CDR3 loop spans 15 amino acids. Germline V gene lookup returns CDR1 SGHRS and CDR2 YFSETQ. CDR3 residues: CASSFVSGRFVEQYF. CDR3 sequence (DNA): TGCGCCAGCAGCTTCGTCAGCGGGAGGTTCGTCGAGCAGTACTTC.

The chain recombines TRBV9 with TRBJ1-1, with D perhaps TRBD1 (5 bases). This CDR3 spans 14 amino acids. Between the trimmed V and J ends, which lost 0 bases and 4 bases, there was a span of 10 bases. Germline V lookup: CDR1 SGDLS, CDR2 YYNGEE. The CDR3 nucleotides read TGTGCCAGCAGCGTAGCTTCTGGGGGCACTGAAGCTTTCTTT. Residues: CASSVASGGTEAFF.

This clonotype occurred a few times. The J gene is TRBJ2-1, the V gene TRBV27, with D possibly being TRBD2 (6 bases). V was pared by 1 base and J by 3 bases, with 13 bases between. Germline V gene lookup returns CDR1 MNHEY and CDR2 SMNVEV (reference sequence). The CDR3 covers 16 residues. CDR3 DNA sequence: TGTGCCAGCAGTTTATGGGCTAGCGAGTACTACAATGAGCAGTTCTTC. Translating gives CASSLWASEYYNEQFF.

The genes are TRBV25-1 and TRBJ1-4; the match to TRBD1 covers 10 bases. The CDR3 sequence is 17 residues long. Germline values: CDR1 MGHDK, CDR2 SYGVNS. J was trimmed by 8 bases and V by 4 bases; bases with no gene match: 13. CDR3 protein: CASSVSLTGGTGEKLFF. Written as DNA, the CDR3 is TGTGCCAGCAGTGTCTCTCTGACAGGGGGCACTGGCGAAAAACTGTTTTTT.

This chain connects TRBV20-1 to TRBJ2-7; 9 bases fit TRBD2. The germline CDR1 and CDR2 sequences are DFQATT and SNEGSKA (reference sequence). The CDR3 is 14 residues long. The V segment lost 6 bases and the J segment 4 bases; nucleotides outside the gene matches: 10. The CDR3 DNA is TGCAGTGCCCTACCGGGACTAGCTGCTTACGAGCAGTACTTC. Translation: CSALPGLAAYEQYF.

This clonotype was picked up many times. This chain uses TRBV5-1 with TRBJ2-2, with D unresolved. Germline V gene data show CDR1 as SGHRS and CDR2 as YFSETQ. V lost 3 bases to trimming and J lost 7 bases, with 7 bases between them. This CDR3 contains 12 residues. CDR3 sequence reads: CASSYLVGELFF. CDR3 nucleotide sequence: TGCGCCAGCAGCTATCTAGTCGGGGAGCTGTTTTTT.

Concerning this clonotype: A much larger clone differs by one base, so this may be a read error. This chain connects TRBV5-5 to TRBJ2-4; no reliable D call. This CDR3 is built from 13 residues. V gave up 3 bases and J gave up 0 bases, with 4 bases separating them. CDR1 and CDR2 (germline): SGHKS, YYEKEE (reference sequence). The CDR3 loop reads CASSYLAKNIQYF. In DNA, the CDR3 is TGTGCCAGCAGCTATCTAGCCAAAAACATTCAGTACTTC.

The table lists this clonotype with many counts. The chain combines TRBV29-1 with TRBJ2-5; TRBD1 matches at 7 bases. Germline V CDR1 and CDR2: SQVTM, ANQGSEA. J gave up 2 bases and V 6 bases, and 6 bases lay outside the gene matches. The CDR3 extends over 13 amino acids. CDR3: CSVGQRPQETQYF. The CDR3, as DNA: TGCAGCGTGGGACAGAGACCGCAAGAGACCCAGTACTTC. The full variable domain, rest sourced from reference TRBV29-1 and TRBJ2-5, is SAVISQKPSRDICQRGTSLTIQCQVDSQVTMMFWYRQQPGQSLTLIATANQGSEATYESGFVIDKFPISRPNLTFSTLTVSNMSPEDSSIYLCSVGQRPQETQYFGPGTRLLVL.

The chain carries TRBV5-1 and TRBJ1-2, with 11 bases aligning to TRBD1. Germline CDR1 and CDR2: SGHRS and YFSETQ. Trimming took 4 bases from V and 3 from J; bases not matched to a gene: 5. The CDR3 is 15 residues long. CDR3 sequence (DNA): TGCGCCAGCAGCCGGTCGGGACAGGGGGACTATGGCTACACCTTC. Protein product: CASSRSGQGDYGYTF.

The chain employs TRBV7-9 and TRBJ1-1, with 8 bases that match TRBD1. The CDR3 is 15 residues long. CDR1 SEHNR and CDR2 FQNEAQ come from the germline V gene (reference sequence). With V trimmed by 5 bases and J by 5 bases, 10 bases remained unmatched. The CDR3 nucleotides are TGTGCCAGCAGCCTAATAACAGGGGGTGGGACTGAAGCTTTCTTT. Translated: CASSLITGGGTEAFF.